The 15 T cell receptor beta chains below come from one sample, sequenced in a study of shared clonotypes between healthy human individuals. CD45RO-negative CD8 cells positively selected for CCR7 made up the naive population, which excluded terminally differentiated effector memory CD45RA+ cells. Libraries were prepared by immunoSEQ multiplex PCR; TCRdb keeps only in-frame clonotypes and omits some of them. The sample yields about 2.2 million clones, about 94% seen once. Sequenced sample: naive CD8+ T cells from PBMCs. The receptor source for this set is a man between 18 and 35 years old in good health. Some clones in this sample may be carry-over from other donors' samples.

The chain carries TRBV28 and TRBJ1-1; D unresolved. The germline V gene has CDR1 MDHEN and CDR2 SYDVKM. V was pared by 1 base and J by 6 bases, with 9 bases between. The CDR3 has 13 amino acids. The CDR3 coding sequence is TGTGCCAGCAGTTTATCGAGGGTCTCTGAAGCTTTCTTT. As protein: CASSLSRVSEAFF.

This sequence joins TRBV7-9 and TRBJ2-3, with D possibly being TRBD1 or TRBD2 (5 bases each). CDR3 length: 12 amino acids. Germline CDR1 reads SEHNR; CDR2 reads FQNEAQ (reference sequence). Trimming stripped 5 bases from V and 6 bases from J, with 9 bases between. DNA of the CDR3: TGTGCCAGCAGCCGGGACGGGGATACGCAGTATTTT. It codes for CASSRDGDTQYF.

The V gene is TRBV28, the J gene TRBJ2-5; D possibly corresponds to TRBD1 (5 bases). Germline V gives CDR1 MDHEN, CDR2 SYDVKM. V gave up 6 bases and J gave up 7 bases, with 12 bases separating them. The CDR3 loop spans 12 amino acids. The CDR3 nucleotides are TGTGCCAGCAGACAGGAAGTGGGGACCCAGTACTTC. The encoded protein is CASRQEVGTQYF.

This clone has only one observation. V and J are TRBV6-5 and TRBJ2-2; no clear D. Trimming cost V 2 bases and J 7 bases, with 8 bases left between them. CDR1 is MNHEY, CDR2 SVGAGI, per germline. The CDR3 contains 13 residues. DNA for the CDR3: TGTGCCAGCAGTTACAACAGAGGCGGGGAGCTGTTTTTT. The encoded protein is CASSYNRGGELFF.

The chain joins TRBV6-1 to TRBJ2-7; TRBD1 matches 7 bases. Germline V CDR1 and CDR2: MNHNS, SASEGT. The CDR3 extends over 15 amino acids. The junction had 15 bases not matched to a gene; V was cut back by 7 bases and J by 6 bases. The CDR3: CASNIRQGSIGEQYF. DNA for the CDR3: TGTGCCAGCAATATTCGACAGGGAAGCATAGGCGAGCAGTACTTC.

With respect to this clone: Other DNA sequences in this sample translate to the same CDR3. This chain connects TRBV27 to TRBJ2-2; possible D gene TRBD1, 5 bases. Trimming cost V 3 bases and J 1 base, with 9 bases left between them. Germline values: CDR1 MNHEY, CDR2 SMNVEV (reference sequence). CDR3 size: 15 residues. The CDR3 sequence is CASSLVQGNTGELFF. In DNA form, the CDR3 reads TGTGCCAGCAGTTTGGTGCAGGGGAACACCGGGGAGCTGTTTTTT.

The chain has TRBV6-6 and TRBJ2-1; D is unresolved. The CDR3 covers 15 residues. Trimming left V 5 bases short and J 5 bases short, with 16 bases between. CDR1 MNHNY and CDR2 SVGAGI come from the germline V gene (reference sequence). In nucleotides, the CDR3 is TGTGCCAGCAGTATGAAGACCGAGCTCAACAATGAGCAGTTCTTC. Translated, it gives CASSMKTELNNEQFF.

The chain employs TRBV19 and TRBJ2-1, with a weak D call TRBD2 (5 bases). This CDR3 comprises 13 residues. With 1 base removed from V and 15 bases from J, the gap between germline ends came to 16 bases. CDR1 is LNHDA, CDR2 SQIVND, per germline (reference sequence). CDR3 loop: CASSIASGNARFF. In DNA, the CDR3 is TGTGCCAGTAGTATAGCTTCCGGGAACGCTAGGTTCTTC.

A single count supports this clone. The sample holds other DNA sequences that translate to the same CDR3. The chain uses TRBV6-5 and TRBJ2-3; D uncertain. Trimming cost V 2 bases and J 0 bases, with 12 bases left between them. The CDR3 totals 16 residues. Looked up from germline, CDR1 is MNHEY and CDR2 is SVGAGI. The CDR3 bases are TGTGCCAGCAGTTACCTCGCCGGGTCTAGCACAGATACGCAGTATTTT. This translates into CASSYLAGSSTDTQYF.

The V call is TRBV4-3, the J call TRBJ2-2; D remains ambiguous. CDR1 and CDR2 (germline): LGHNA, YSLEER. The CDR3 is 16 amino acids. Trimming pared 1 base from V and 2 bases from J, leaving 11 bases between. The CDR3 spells CASSQGLRPNTGELFF. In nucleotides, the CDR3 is TGCGCCAGCAGCCAAGGGTTGCGACCCAACACCGGGGAGCTGTTTTTT.

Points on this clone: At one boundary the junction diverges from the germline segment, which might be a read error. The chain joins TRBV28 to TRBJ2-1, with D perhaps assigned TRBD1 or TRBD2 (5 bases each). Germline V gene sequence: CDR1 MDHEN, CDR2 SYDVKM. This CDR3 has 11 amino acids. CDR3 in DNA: TGTGCCACTCTTAATGAGGGGCCCATGATCTTC. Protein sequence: CATLNEGPMIF.

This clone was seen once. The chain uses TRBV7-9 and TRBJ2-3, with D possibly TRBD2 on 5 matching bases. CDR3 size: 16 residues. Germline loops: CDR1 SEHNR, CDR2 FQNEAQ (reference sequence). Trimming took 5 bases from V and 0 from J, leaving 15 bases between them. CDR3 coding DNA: TGTGCCAGCAGCCCCCCCAGCGGCGACAGCACAGATACGCAGTATTTT. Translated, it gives CASSPPSGDSTDTQYF.

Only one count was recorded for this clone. The CDR3 DNA reads as TGTGCCAGCAGTTCCTGGACTAGCGGGAGACCTGAGCAGTTCTTC. Its translation is CASSSWTSGRPEQFF. V and J are TRBV27 and TRBJ2-1; 13 bases align to TRBD2. V shed 4 bases, J shed 9 bases, and the junction held 6 bases outside the gene matches. From germline, CDR1 is MNHEY and CDR2 SMNVEV (reference sequence). This CDR3 contains 15 residues.

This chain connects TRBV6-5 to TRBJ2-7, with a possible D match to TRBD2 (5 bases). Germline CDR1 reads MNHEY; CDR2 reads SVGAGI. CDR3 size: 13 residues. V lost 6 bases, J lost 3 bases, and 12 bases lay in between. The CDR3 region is CASRWGEGYEQYF. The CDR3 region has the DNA TGTGCCAGCAGGTGGGGTGAGGGCTACGAGCAGTACTTC.

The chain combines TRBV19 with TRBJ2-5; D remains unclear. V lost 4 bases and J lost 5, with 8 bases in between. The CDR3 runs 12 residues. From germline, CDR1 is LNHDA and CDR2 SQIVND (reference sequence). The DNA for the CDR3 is TGTGCCAGTAGTACGATAGGGGAGACCCAGTACTTC. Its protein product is CASSTIGETQYF.